The present T cell receptor (beta chain) was sequenced within a study of early T cells in non-severe SARS-CoV-2 infection (dated by TCRdb to the early 2020s). With respect to the entire study: Because TCR sequencing relied on bulk RNA taken from unsorted whole blood, pairing of alpha and beta chains was not possible.

This clonotype was observed a few times. Its cognate antigen has yet to be identified. Base qualities are missing; no much larger clone stands one base away. Reading the germline V gene gives CDR1 KGHSH and CDR2 LQKENI. Its CDR3 holds 16 amino acids, cysteine through phenylalanine. This entry keeps only the CDR3 DNA: 48 bases, framed from base 1. Unmatched junction bases come to 9, with V trimmed by 5 bases and J by 4 bases. What the research found in general, with its limitations: Matching against VDJdb was skewed toward anti-spike CD8 responses, likely underestimated virus-specific expansions, and missed private and CD4 specificities.

Library construction relied on 5' RACE. Sequencer: NextSeq 500. Unique molecular identifiers were attached to individual cDNA molecules in the TCR library protocol so that sequencing error and PCR bias could be corrected. Both TCR alpha and beta chains were sequenced, and tight co-correlation was observed between alpha and beta sequence abundances in each sample. In the source study's methods: Decombinator V4 was used to perform V gene, J gene and CDR3 annotation of TCR sequences. TCRs were defined as expanded if a significant change between any two time points was detected under a Poisson model with p below 0.0001. Abundances of TCRs were expressed as counts per million after normalisation to the total number of TCRs sequenced in each sample. MAIT TCRs were defined by TRAV1-2 paired with TRAJ12, TRAJ20 or TRAJ33, and iNKT TCRs by TRAV10 paired with TRAJ18. A search of VDJdb, accessed on 1 November 2021, was run for TCRs annotated to CMV, EBV and SARS-CoV-2, with TCRs annotated for multiple antigens excluded. TCRdb applied fastp at Q25 and MiXCR to the public reads, then kept only in-frame beta chains. CDR3 protein sequences are deduplicated, and each keeps its most common genes and DNA. It is TCRdb's table, rather than the study itself, that gives the V and J calls and clone size. The sample includes about 60,000 distinct CDR3 sequences, with about 12% observed a single time. Of the sample, about 4% falls within the top ten clones.

This was a case-control study nested in a cohort of healthcare workers in London, UK, who had nasopharyngeal swab PCR tests and blood samples taken every week. Between 23 and 31 March 2020, the week of the UK lockdown, healthcare workers were enrolled and then followed up weekly for as long as 16 weeks. This chain joins TRBV18 to TRBJ1-4; the central 8 bases match TRBD1. Sequencing was carried out using whole blood. This TCR was sampled from an adult who was a healthcare worker with PCR-confirmed SARS-CoV-2 infection or an uninfected control (not recorded which). The nucleotide sequence reads as follows: TGTGCCAGCTCAGCCCGATCGACAGGGGATAATGAAAAACTGTTTTTT. Its protein product is CASSARSTGDNEKLFF.